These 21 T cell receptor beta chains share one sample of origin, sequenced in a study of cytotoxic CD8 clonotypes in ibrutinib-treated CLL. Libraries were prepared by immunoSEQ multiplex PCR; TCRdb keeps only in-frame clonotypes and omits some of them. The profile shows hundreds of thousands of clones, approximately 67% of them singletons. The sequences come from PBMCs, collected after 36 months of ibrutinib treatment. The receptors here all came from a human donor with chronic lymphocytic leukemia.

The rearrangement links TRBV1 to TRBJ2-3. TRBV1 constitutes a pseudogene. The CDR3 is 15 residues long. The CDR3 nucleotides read TGCACCAGCAGCCAAGGGTCCGTTAGCACAGATACGCAGTATTTT. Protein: CTSSQGSVSTDTQYF.

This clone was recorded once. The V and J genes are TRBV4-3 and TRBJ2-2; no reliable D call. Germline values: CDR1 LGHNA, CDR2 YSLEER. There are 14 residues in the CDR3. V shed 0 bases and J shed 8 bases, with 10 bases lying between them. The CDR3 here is CASSQENWWGELFF. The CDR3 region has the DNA TGCGCCAGCAGCCAAGAGAATTGGTGGGGGGAGCTGTTTTTT.

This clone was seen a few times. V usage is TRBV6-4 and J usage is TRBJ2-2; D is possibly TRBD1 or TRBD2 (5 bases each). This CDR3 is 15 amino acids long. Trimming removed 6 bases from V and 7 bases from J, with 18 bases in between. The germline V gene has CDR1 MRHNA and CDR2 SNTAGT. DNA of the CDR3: TGTGCCAGCAGCCGAAGTACGGGGCTAGGCGGGGAGCTGTTTTTT. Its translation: CASSRSTGLGGELFF.

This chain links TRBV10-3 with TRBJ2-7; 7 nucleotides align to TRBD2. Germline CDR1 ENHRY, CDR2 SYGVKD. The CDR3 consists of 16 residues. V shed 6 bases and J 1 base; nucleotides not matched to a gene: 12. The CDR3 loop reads CAIRVRRDYLSYEQYF. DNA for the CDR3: TGTGCCATCAGAGTACGCCGGGACTATCTATCCTACGAGCAGTACTTC.

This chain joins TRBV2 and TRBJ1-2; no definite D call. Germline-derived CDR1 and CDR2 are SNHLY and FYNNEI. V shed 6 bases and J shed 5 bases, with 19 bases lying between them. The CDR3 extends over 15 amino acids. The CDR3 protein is CASRKRLDKPYGYTF. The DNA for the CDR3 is TGTGCCAGCAGGAAAAGGCTAGATAAACCTTATGGCTACACCTTC.

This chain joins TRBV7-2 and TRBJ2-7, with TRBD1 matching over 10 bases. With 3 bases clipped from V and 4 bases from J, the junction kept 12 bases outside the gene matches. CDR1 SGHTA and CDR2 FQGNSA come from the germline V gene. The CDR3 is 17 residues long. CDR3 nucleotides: TGTGCCAGCAGCTTCGAAGAGGGGACAGGGGCTTTATACGAGCAGTACTTC. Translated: CASSFEEGTGALYEQYF.

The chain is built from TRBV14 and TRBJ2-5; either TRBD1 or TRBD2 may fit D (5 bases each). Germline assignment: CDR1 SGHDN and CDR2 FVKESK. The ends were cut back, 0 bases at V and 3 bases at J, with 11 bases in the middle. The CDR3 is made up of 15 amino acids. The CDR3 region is CASSQDLGREETQYF. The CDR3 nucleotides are TGTGCCAGCAGCCAAGACTTGGGACGCGAAGAGACCCAGTACTTC.

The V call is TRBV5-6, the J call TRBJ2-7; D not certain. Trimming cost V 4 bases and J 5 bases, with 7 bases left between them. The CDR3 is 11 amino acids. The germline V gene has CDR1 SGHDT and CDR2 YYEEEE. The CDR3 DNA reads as TGTGCCAGCAGCAAAGTCGACGAGCAGTACTTC. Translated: CASSKVDEQYF. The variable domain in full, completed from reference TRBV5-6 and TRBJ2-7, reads DAGVTQSPTHLIKTRGQQVTLRCSPKSGHDTVSWYQQALGQGPQFIFQYYEEEERQRGNFPDRFSGHQFPNYSSELNVNALLLGDSALYLCASSKVDEQYFGPGTRLTVT.

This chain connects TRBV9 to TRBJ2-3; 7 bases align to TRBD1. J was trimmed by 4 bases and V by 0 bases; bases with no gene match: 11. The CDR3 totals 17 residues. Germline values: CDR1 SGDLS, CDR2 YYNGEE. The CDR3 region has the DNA TGTGCCAGCAGCGTAGCGGGACAGAGACCGAACGCAGATACGCAGTATTTT. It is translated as CASSVAGQRPNADTQYF.

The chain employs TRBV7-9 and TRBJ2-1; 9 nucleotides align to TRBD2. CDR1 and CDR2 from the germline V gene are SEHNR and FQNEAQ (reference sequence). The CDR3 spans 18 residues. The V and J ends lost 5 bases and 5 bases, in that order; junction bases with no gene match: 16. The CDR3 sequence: CASSPPGLALMGNNEQFF. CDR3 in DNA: TGTGCCAGCAGCCCCCCGGGACTAGCCCTGATGGGAAACAATGAGCAGTTCTTC.

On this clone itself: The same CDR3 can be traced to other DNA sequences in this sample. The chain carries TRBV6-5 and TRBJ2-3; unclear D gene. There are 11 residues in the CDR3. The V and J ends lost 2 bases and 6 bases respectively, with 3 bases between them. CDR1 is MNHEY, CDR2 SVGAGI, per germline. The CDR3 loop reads CASSYRDTQYF. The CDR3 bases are TGTGCCAGCAGTTACAGGGATACGCAGTATTTT.

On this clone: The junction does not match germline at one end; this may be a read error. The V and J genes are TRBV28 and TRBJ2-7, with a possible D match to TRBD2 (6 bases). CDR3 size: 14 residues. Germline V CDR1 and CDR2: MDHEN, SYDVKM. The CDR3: CASRPGGVSSEQYF. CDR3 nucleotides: TGTGCCAGCAGGCCAGGCGGGGTTTCCTCCGAGCAGTACTTC.

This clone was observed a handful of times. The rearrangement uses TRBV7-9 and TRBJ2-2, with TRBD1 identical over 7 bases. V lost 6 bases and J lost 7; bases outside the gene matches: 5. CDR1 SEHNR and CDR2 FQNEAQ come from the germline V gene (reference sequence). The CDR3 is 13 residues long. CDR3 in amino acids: CASSPTGDGELFF. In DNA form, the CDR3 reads TGTGCCAGCAGTCCAACAGGGGACGGGGAGCTGTTTTTT.

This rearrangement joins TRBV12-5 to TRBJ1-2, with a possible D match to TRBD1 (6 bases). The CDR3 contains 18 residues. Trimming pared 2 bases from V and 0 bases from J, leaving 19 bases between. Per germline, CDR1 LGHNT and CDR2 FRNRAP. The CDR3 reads CASGLHLLRDTANYGYTF. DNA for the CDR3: TGTGCTAGTGGTTTGCACCTTCTCCGGGACACAGCTAACTATGGCTACACCTTC. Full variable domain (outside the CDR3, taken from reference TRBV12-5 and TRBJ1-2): DARVTQTPRHKVTEMGQEVTMRCQPILGHNTVFWYRQTMMQGLELLAYFRNRAPLDDSGMPKDRFSAEMPDATLATLKIQPSEPRDSAVYFCASGLHLLRDTANYGYTFGSGTRLTVV.

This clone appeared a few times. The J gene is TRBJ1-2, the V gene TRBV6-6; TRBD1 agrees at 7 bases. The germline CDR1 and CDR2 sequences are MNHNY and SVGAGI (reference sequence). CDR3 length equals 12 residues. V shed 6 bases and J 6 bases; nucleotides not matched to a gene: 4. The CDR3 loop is CASSLGGDGYTF. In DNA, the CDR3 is TGTGCCAGCAGCTTAGGGGGCGATGGCTACACCTTC.

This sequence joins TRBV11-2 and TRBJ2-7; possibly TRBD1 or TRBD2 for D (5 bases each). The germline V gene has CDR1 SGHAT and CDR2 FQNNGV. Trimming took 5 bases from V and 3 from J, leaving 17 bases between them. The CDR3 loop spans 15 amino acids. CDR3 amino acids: CASSPGAGIYYEQYF. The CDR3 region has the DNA TGTGCCAGCAGCCCCGGGGCAGGGATTTACTACGAGCAGTACTTC.

CDR3 in amino acids: CASSLGQENSSPLHF. The CDR3 nucleotides read TGTGCCAGCAGCTTGGGGCAGGAGAATAGTTCACCCCTCCACTTT. The rearrangement joins TRBV5-4 to TRBJ1-6; D ambiguous. CDR1 is SGHNT and CDR2 is YYREEE in the germline V gene (reference sequence). V dropped 0 bases and J dropped 9 bases, with 13 bases sitting between them. This CDR3 comprises 15 residues.

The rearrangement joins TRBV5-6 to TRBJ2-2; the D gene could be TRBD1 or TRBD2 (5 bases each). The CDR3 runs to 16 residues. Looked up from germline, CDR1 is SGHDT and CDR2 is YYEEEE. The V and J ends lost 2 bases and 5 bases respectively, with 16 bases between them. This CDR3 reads CASSLFGAGLTGELFF. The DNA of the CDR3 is TGTGCCAGCAGCTTATTCGGGGCAGGCTTGACCGGGGAGCTGTTTTTT. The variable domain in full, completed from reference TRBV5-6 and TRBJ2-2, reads DAGVTQSPTHLIKTRGQQVTLRCSPKSGHDTVSWYQQALGQGPQFIFQYYEEEERQRGNFPDRFSGHQFPNYSSELNVNALLLGDSALYLCASSLFGAGLTGELFFGEGSRLTVL.

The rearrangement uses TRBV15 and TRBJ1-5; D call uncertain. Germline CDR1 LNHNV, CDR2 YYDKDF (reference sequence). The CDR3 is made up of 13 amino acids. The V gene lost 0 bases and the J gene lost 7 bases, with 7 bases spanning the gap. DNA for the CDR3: TGTGCCACCAGCAGAGAAAGAGAACAGCCCCAGCATTTT. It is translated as CATSREREQPQHF.

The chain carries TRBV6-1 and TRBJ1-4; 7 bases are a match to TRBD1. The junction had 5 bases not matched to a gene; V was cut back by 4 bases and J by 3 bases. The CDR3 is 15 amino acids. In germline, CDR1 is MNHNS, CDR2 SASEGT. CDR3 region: CASSATGTANEKLFF. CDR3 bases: TGTGCCAGCAGTGCCACCGGGACAGCTAATGAAAAACTGTTTTTT.

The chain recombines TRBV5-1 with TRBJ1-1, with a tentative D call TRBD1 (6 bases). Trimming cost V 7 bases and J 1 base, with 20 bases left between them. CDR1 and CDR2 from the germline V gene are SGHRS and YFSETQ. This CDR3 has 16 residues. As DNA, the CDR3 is TGCGCCAGCGCTCGGTGGGGGGCAACTAAGAACACTGAAGCTTTCTTT. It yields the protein CASARWGATKNTEAFF.